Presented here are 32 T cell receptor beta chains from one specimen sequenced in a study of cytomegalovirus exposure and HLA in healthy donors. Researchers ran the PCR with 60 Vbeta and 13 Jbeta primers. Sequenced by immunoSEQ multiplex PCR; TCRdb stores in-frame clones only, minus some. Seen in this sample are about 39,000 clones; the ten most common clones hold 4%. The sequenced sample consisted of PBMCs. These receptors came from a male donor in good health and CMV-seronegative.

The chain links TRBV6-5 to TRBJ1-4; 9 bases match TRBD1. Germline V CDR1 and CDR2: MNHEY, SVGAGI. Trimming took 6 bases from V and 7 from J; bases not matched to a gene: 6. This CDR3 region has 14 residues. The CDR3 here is CASSGQGFGEKLFF. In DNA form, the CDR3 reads TGTGCCAGCAGCGGACAGGGGTTCGGTGAAAAACTGTTTTTT.

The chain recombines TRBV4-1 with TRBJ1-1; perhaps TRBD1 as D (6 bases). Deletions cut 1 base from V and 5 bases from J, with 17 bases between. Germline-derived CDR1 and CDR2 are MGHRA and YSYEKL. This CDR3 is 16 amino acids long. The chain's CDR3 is CASSQVPPGVRTEAFF. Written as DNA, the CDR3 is TGCGCCAGCAGCCAAGTTCCTCCAGGGGTTAGAACTGAAGCTTTCTTT.

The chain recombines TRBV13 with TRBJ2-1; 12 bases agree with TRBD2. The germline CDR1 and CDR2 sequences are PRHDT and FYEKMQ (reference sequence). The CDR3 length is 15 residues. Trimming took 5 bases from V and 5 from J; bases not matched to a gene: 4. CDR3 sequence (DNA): TGTGCCAGCAGCCCAAGACTAGCGGGGGACAATGAGCAGTTCTTC. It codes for CASSPRLAGDNEQFF.

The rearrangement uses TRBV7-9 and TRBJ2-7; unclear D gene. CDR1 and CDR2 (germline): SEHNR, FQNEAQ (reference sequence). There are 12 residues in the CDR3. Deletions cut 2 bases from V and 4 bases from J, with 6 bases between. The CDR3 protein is CASSLPGYEQYF. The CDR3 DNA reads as TGTGCCAGCAGCTTACCAGGATACGAGCAGTACTTC.

The CDR3 nucleotides are TGTGCCAGCAGCCAATTAGCGGGGAGTCGCTACGAGCAGTACTTC. Protein sequence: CASSQLAGSRYEQYF. The J gene is TRBJ2-7, the V gene TRBV14, with 8 bases identical to TRBD2. CDR3 length equals 15 residues. The J segment lost 3 bases and the V segment lost 2 bases, leaving 6 bases of the junction unmatched. The germline CDR1 and CDR2 sequences are SGHDN and FVKESK.

This CDR3 reads CASRDRGLNTEAFF. The CDR3 bases are TGTGCCAGCAGAGACAGGGGACTGAACACTGAAGCTTTCTTT. The V gene is TRBV6-5, the J gene TRBJ1-1, with 8 bases identical to TRBD1. The CDR3 contains 14 residues. Germline CDR1 MNHEY, CDR2 SVGAGI. The junction had 3 bases not matched to a gene; V was cut back by 6 bases and J by 0 bases.

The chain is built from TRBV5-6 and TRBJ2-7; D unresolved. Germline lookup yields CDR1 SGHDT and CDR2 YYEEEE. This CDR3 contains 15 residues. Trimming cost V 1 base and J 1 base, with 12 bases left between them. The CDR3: CASSLYGSGSYEQYF. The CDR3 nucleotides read TGTGCCAGCAGCTTGTATGGGTCAGGATCCTACGAGCAGTACTTC.

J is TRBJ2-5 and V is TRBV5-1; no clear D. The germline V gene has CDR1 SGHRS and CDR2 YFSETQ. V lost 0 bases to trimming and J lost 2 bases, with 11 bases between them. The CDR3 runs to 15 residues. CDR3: CASSLAFEAQETQYF. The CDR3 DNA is TGCGCCAGCAGCTTGGCCTTTGAGGCACAAGAGACCCAGTACTTC. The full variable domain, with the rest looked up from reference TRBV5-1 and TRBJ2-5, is KAGVTQTPRYLIKTRGQQVTLSCSPISGHRSVSWYQQTPGQGLQFLFEYFSETQRNKGNFPGRFSGRQFSNSRSEMNVSTLELGDSALYLCASSLAFEAQETQYFGPGTRLLVL.

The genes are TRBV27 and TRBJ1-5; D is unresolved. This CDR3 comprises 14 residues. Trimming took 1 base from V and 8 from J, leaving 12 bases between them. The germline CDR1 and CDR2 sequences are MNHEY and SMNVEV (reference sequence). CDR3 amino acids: CASSLWLDAEPQHF. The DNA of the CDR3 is TGTGCCAGCAGTTTATGGCTGGATGCGGAGCCCCAGCATTTT.

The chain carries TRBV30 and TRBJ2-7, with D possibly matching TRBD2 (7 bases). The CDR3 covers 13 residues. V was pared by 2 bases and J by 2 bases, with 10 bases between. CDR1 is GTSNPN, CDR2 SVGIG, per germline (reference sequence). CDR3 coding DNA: TGTGCCTGGAGTAACGGGGGGCCCTACGAGCAGTACTTC. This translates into CAWSNGGPYEQYF. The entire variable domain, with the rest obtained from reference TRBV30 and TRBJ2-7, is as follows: SQTIHQWPATLVQPVGSPLSLECTVEGTSNPNLYWYRQAAGRGLQLLFYSVGIGQISSEVPQNLSASRPQDRQFILSSKKLLLSDSGFYLCAWSNGGPYEQYFGPGTRLTVT.

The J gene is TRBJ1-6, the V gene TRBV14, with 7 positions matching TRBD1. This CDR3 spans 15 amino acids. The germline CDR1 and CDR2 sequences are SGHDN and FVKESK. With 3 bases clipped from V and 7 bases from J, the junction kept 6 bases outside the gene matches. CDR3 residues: CASSHLGQINSPLHF. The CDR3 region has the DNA TGTGCCAGCAGCCACTTGGGACAGATAAATTCACCCCTCCACTTT. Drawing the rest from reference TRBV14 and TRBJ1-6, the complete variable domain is EAGVTQFPSHSVIEKGQTVTLRCDPISGHDNLYWYRRVMGKEIKFLLHFVKESKQDESGMPNNRFLAERTGGTYSTLKVQPAELEDSGVYFCASSHLGQINSPLHFGNGTRLTVT.

The chain's CDR3 is CASSLATENYGYTF. The CDR3 nucleotides are TGTGCCAGCAGCTTAGCGACAGAGAACTATGGCTACACCTTC. This chain joins TRBV7-9 and TRBJ1-2; TRBD1 might be the D (5 bases). Looked up from germline, CDR1 is SEHNR and CDR2 is FQNEAQ (reference sequence). This CDR3 is built from 14 residues. V dropped 0 bases and J dropped 2 bases, with 7 bases sitting between them.

This CDR3 is CASSQGLGNTEAFF. The CDR3 nucleotides are TGTGCCAGCAGCCAAGGACTAGGGAACACTGAAGCTTTCTTT. This chain links TRBV5-6 with TRBJ1-1; D gene ambiguous. Germline V gene data show CDR1 as SGHDT and CDR2 as YYEEEE. Trimming took off 4 bases at V and 1 base at J, with 11 bases between the two ends. This CDR3 has 14 amino acids.

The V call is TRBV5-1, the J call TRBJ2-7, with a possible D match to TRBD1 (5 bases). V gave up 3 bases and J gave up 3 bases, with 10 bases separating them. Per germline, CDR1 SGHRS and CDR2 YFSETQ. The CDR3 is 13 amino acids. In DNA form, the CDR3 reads TGCGCCAGCAGCTCCAGGGATCGCTACGAGCAGTACTTC. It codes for CASSSRDRYEQYF.

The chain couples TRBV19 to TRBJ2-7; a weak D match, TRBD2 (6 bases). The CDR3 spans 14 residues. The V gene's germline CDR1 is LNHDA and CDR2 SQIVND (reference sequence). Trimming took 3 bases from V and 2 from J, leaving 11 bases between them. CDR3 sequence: CASSMRREPYEQYF. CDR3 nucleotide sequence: TGTGCCAGTAGTATGAGGAGGGAACCCTACGAGCAGTACTTC. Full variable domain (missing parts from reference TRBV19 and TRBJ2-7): DGGITQSPKYLFRKEGQNVTLSCEQNLNHDAMYWYRQDPGQGLRLIYYSQIVNDFQKGDIAEGYSVSREKKESFPLTVTSAQKNPTAFYLCASSMRREPYEQYFGPGTRLTVT.

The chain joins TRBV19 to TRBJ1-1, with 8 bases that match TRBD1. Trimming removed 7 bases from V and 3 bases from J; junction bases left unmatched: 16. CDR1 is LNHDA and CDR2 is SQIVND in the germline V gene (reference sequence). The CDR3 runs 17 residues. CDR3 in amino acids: CASITGRGTGSYTEAFF. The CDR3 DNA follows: TGTGCCAGTATAACCGGAAGGGGGACAGGATCGTACACTGAAGCTTTCTTT.

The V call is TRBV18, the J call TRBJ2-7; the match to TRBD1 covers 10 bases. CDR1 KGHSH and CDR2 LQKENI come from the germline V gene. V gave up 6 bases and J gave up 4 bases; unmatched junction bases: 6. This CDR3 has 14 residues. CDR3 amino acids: CASSTGQGPYEQYF. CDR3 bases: TGTGCCAGCTCCACGGGACAGGGGCCATACGAGCAGTACTTC.

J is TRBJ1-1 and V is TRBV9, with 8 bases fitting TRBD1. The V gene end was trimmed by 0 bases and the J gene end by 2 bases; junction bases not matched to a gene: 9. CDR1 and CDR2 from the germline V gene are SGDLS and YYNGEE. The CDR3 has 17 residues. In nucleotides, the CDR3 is TGTGCCAGCAGCGTAGGAATTTTAGGACAGGGAAACACTGAAGCTTTCTTT. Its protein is CASSVGILGQGNTEAFF.

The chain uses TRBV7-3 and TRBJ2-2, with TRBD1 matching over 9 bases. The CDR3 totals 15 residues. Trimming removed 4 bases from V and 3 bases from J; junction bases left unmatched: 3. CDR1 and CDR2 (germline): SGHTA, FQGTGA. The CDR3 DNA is TGTGCCAGCAGCTCACAGGGGGCGGACACCGGGGAGCTGTTTTTT. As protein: CASSSQGADTGELFF.

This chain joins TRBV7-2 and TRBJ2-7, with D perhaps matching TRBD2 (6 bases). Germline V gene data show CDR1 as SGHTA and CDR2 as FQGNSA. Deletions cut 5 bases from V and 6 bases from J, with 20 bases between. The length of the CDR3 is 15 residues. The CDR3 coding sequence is TGTGCCAGCAGCGCAGGGAGGCAGGCAGCTGGCGAGCAGTACTTC. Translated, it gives CASSAGRQAAGEQYF. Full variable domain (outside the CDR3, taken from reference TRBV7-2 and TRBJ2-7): GAGVSQSPSNKVTEKGKDVELRCDPISGHTALYWYRQSLGQGLEFLIYFQGNSAPDKSGLPSDRFSAERTGGSVSTLTIQRTQQEDSAVYLCASSAGRQAAGEQYFGPGTRLTVT.

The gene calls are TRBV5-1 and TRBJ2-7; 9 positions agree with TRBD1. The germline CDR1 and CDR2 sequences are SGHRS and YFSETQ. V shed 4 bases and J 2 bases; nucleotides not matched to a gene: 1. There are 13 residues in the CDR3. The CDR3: CASSRQGAYEQYF. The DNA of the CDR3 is TGCGCCAGCAGCCGACAGGGGGCCTACGAGCAGTACTTC.

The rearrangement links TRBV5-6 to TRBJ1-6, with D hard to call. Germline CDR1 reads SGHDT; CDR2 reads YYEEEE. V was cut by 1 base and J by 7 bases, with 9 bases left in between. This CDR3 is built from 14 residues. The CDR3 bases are TGTGCCAGCAGCTTGAGAACAGCAAATTCACCCCTCCACTTT. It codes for CASSLRTANSPLHF.

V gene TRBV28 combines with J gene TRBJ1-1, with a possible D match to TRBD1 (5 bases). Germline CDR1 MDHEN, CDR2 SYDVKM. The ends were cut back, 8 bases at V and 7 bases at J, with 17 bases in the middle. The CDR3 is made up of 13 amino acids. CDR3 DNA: TGTGCCAGCGAATCGGGGAGGGGCCTTGAAGCTTTCTTT. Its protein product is CASESGRGLEAFF.

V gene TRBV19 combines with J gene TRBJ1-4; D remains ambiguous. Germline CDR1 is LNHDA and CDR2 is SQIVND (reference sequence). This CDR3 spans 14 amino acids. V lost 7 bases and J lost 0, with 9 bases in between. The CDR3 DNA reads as TGTGCCAGTACAGAGACTGCAACTAATGAAAAACTGTTTTTT. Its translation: CASTETATNEKLFF.

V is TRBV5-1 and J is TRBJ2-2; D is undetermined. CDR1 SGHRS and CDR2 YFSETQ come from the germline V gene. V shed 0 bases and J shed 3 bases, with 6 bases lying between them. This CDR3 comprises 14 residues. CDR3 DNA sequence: TGCGCCAGCAGCTTGGCCCTTGACACCGGGGAGCTGTTTTTT. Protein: CASSLALDTGELFF.

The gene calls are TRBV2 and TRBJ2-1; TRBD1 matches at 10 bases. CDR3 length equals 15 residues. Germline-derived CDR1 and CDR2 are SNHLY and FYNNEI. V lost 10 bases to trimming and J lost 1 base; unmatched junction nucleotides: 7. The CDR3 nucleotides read TGTGCCACCCCTCGACAGGGGGCTTCCTACAATGAGCAGTTCTTC. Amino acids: CATPRQGASYNEQFF.

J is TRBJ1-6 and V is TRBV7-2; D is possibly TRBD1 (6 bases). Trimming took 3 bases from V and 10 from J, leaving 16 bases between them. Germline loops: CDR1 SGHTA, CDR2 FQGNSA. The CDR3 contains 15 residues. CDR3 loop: CASSLQGWYGSPLHF. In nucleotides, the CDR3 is TGTGCCAGCAGCTTGCAGGGGTGGTACGGGTCACCCCTCCACTTT.

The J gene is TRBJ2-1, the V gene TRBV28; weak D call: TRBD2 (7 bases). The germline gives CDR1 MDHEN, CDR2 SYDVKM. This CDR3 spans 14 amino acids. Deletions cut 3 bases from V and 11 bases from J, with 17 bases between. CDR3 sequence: CASSFRAGASQQFF. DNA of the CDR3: TGTGCCAGCAGTTTCCGGGCGGGGGCCAGTCAGCAGTTCTTC.

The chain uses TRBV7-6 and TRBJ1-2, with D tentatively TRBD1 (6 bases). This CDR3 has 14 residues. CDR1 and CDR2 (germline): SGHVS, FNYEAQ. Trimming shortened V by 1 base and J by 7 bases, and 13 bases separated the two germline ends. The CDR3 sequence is CASSLEQGTSGYTF. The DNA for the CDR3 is TGTGCCAGCAGCTTAGAACAGGGTACTTCTGGCTACACCTTC.

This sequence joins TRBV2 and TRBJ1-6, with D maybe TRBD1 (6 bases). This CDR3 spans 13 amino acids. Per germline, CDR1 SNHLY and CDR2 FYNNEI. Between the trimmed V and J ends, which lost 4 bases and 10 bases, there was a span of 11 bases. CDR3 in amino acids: CASSVTGPSPLHF. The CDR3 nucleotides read TGTGCCAGCAGTGTGACAGGTCCGTCACCCCTCCACTTT.

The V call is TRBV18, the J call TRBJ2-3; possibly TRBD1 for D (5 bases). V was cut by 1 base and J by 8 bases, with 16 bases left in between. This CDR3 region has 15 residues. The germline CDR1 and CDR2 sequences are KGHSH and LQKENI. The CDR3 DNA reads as TGTGCCAGCTCACCACTCGGCAGGGATTCCGTTACGCAGTATTTT. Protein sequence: CASSPLGRDSVTQYF.

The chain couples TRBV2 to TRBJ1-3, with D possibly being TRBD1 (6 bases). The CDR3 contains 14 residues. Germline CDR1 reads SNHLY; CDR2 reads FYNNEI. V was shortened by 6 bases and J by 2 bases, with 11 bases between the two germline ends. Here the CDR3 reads CASRGGGTGNTIYF. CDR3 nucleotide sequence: TGTGCCAGCAGGGGTGGGGGCACTGGAAACACCATATATTTT.